These T cell receptor beta chains were read from a single sample in a study of cytomegalovirus exposure and HLA in healthy donors. Method: immunoSEQ multiplex PCR; TCRdb's copy keeps in-frame clones and lacks some. Here the sample spans 90,000 to 110,000 clones, 73% being singletons. Sequences were obtained from PBMCs. The receptors originated from a middle-aged man in good health and CMV-seronegative. Both conserved end residues are part of each CDR3. The D gene is left open where the match is weak. The size field is filled for only some rows; it gives once, few, many or a size class.

V gene,D gene,J gene,clone size,CDR3 protein,CDR3 DNA
TRBV5-1,TRBD2,TRBJ2-1,-,CASSWAPSGGADEQFF,TGCGCCAGCAGCTGGGCCCCTAGCGGGGGGGCCGATGAGCAGTTCTTC
TRBV4-1,-,TRBJ1-1,-,CASSPTRSKMNTEAFF,TGCGCCAGCAGCCCCACTCGGTCCAAGATGAACACTGAAGCTTTCTTT
TRBV6-5,-,TRBJ2-7,-,CASSSEVAEQYF,TGTGCCAGCAGCTCAGAGGTGGCGGAGCAGTACTTC
TRBV4-3,TRBD1,TRBJ2-7,-,CASSRGRGQGAMGEQYF,TGCGCCAGCAGCCGGGGGCGAGGCCAGGGGGCTATGGGCGAGCAGTACTTC
TRBV5-1,TRBD2,TRBJ2-1,-,CASSPAAGGYNEQFF,TGCGCCAGCAGCCCGGCGGCGGGGGGATACAATGAGCAGTTCTTC
TRBV4-1,TRBD1,TRBJ2-7,-,CASSQGQGLSYEQYF,TGCGCCAGCAGCCAGGGACAGGGCCTCTCCTACGAGCAGTACTTC
TRBV28,TRBD1,TRBJ2-7,-,CASSFSGTAYEQYF,TGTGCCAGCAGTTTCTCCGGGACAGCCTACGAGCAGTACTTC
TRBV4-1,-,TRBJ2-1,once,CASSQEGASEQFF,TGCGCCAGCAGCCAAGAAGGGGCAAGTGAGCAGTTCTTC
TRBV7-2,TRBD2,TRBJ2-3,-,CASSLLAGRTDTQYF,TGTGCCAGCAGCTTACTAGCGGGGCGCACAGATACGCAGTATTTT
TRBV5-6,-,TRBJ1-5,-,CASSLRDNQPQHF,TGTGCCAGCAGCTTGCGGGACAATCAGCCCCAGCATTTT
TRBV7-9,TRBD1,TRBJ2-5,-,CASSLAGTGVRETQYF,TGTGCCAGCAGCTTAGCCGGGACAGGGGTGAGGGAGACCCAGTACTTC
TRBV6-5,-,TRBJ2-6,few,CASSSGSGANVLTF,TGTGCCAGCAGTTCAGGGTCTGGGGCCAACGTCCTGACTTTC
TRBV6-1,TRBD1,TRBJ1-5,-,CASSEGGQVEHF,TGTGCCAGCAGTGAAGGAGGACAGGTGGAACATTTT
TRBV15,TRBD1,TRBJ1-3,-,CATSRDRGSGNTIYF,TGTGCCACCAGCAGGGACAGGGGATCTGGAAACACCATATATTTT
TRBV27,TRBD1,TRBJ1-1,-,CASSLSGRGLTEAFF,TGTGCCAGCAGCTTGAGCGGCAGGGGGCTCACTGAAGCTTTCTTT
TRBV4-3,-,TRBJ1-1,-,CASSGGGCNTEAFF,TGCGCCAGCAGCGGCGGGGGTTGTAACACTGAAGCTTTCTTT
TRBV5-1,TRBD1,TRBJ1-4,-,CASSVGNSGGGYEKLFF,TGCGCCAGCAGCGTGGGGAATTCAGGGGGCGGTTATGAAAAACTGTTTTTT
TRBV19,-,TRBJ2-2,-,CASSSFTGELFF,TGTGCCAGTTCCTCCTTTACCGGGGAGCTGTTTTTT
TRBV27,TRBD1,TRBJ2-7,few,CASSDRGAAYEQYF,TGTGCCAGCAGCGACAGGGGGGCGGCCTACGAGCAGTACTTC
TRBV10-3,TRBD1,TRBJ1-1,-,CAISDRTGEMIDEAFF,TGTGCCATCAGTGACAGGACAGGGGAAATGATAGATGAAGCTTTCTTT
TRBV19,TRBD1,TRBJ1-5,-,CASSIGGGGNQPQHF,TGTGCCAGTAGTATCGGAGGGGGCGGCAATCAGCCCCAGCATTTT
TRBV4-3,-,TRBJ1-5,-,CASSQDGLGRHF,TGCGCCAGCAGCCAAGATGGTCTTGGGAGACATTTT
TRBV7-9,TRBD1,TRBJ1-2,-,CASSLGQGDYGYTF,TGTGCCAGCAGCCTCGGACAGGGAGACTATGGCTACACCTTC
TRBV19,-,TRBJ2-2,-,CATSPWARGGTGELFF,TGTGCCACCTCCCCCTGGGCGAGGGGGGGTACCGGGGAGCTGTTTTTT
TRBV7-2,TRBD2,TRBJ2-7,-,CASSQLAGLYEQYF,TGTGCCAGCAGTCAACTAGCGGGCCTCTACGAGCAGTACTTC
TRBV5-1,TRBD2,TRBJ2-5,-,CASSLVASGGAETQYF,TGCGCCAGCAGCTTGGTGGCTAGCGGGGGGGCTGAGACCCAGTACTTC
TRBV5-4,TRBD1,TRBJ2-7,-,CASSETGGGYEQYF,TGTGCCAGCAGTGAGACAGGGGGGGGCTACGAGCAGTACTTC
TRBV5-5,TRBD1,TRBJ2-3,-,CASSVGQGADTQYF,TGTGCCAGCAGCGTGGGACAGGGGGCAGATACGCAGTATTTT
TRBV4-2,-,TRBJ2-7,-,CASSQGSQGNYEQYF,TGTGCCAGCAGCCAAGGGTCGCAGGGAAACTACGAGCAGTACTTC
TRBV7-9,-,TRBJ1-1,-,CASSLTGQRGTEAFF,TGTGCCAGCAGCTTAACAGGACAAAGAGGCACTGAAGCTTTCTTT
TRBV11-2,-,TRBJ1-1,-,CASSFEYTEAFF,TGTGCCAGCAGCTTCGAGTACACTGAAGCTTTCTTT
TRBV27,TRBD1,TRBJ1-2,-,CASSSRQGYGYTF,TGTGCCAGCAGTTCCCGACAGGGCTATGGCTACACCTTC
TRBV23-1,-,TRBJ2-7,-,CASSQVIRRAFYEQYF,TGCGCCAGCAGTCAGGTTATTCGCAGGGCCTTCTACGAGCAGTACTTC
TRBV29-1,-,TRBJ1-1,few,CSVGGDSALEAFF,TGCAGCGTTGGAGGAGACAGCGCGTTAGAAGCTTTCTTT
TRBV6-6,-,TRBJ1-4,-,CASSPDGGGLGEKLFF,TGTGCCAGCAGTCCTGACGGGGGAGGGTTGGGTGAAAAACTGTTTTTT
TRBV7-3,-,TRBJ1-3,few,CASSPQGAAGNTIYF,TGTGCCAGCAGCCCCCAAGGGGCGGCTGGAAACACCATATATTTT
TRBV6-5,-,TRBJ1-4,few,CASSYGGGINEKLFF,TGTGCCAGCAGTTACGGCGGCGGGATAAATGAAAAACTGTTTTTT
TRBV6-1,-,TRBJ2-3,-,CASFRGRTDTQYF,TGTGCCAGCTTCCGGGGGAGGACAGATACGCAGTATTTT
TRBV19,-,TRBJ1-5,-,CATLSAGYNQPQHF,TGTGCCACCCTCTCGGCAGGTTACAATCAGCCCCAGCATTTT
TRBV27,-,TRBJ1-5,few,CASSYWFGDQPQHF,TGTGCCAGCAGTTACTGGTTTGGAGATCAGCCCCAGCATTTT